The rows below give T cell receptor beta chains drawn from one sample of a study of post-analysis software for immune sequencing data. One entry per CDR3 protein, called by TCRdb with MiXCR from the PCR reads. The sample includes hundreds of thousands of distinct CDR3 sequences, 53% of them seen just once. The sequenced sample was blood. These TCRs come from a girl between 10 and 17 years old with multiple sclerosis. Each CDR3 is given with its conserved first and last residue. A D gene is named only where the DNA matches it firmly. Rows give clone size only sometimes, using once, few, many, or a class for an expanded clone.

CDR3 length	V gene	clone size	D gene	J gene	CDR3 DNA	CDR3 protein
15	TRBV6-1	few	NA	TRBJ2-4	TGTGCCAGCGCCGACTGGACAGCTGGAACGAACATTCAGTACTTC	CASADWTAGTNIQYF
14	TRBV5-1	few	NA	TRBJ2-3	TGCGCCAGCAGCTCGGGGGAGAGCACAGATACGCAGTATTTT	CASSSGESTDTQYF
11	TRBV20-1	NA	TRBD1	TRBJ1-1	TGCAGTGCGAGGCGGGACAGAGAAGCTTTCTTT	CSARRDREAFF
14	TRBV4-1	NA	TRBD1	TRBJ1-1	TGCGCCAGCAGCCAGGAGGGACAGGGGGATTCTACTTTCTTT	CASSQEGQGDSTFF
14	TRBV20-1	few	NA	TRBJ2-5	TGCAGTGCTAGAGTCCCGTTGAATGGGGAGACCCAGTACTTC	CSARVPLNGETQYF
15	TRBV6-1	NA	NA	TRBJ2-4	TGTGCCAGCAGTGCCAGACAGGGGAGGGGGAACATTCAGTACTTC	CASSARQGRGNIQYF
15	TRBV27	NA	NA	TRBJ1-4	TGTGCCAGCAGTTTATCCAGGGTAACTAATGAAAAACTGTTTTTT	CASSLSRVTNEKLFF
14	TRBV5-5	NA	NA	TRBJ1-5	TGTGCCAGCAGCCTCTGGACAGGCAATCAGCCCCAGCATTTT	CASSLWTGNQPQHF
14	TRBV5-1	NA	NA	TRBJ2-2	TGCGCCAGCAGCTTGTTCCCAGGGACCGGGGAGCTGTTTTTT	CASSLFPGTGELFF
14	TRBV7-9	few	NA	TRBJ1-2	TGTGCCAGCAGCTTACTCGATTCAGACTATGGCTACACCTTC	CASSLLDSDYGYTF
16	TRBV4-1	NA	TRBD2	TRBJ2-7	TGCGCCAGCAGCCCCTCGGTCGGGGGGTTCTCCTACGAGCAGTACTTC	CASSPSVGGFSYEQYF
16	TRBV6-6	once	NA	TRBJ1-5	TGTGCCAGCAGCGCCATTTTAGTTTATAGCAATCAGCCCCAGCATTTT	CASSAILVYSNQPQHF
13	TRBV12-3/TRBV12-4	NA	TRBD2	TRBJ2-4	TGTGCCAGCAGCCCTAGCGGCCCGAGGAGGGAGTACTTC	CASSPSGPRREYF
15	TRBV20-1	NA	NA	TRBJ2-1	TGCAGTGCTAGCATCGGGCTAGCGAGAAACAATGAGCAGTTCTTC	CSASIGLARNNEQFF
15	TRBV5-1	NA	TRBD1	TRBJ2-7	TGCGCCAGCAGCTTGGAGGGACAGGGTTTAAGCGAGCAGTACTTC	CASSLEGQGLSEQYF
12	TRBV5-1	NA	TRBD1	TRBJ2-5	TGCGCCAGCAGCCAACAGGGGGCGGAGCAGTACTTC	CASSQQGAEQYF
12	TRBV7-9	NA	NA	TRBJ2-1	TGTGCCGCGAGGCGGGAATCCAATGAGCAGTTCTTC	CAARRESNEQFF
13	TRBV20-1	NA	NA	TRBJ2-7	TGCAGTGCCACAACCACGGAGAGCTACGAGCAGTACTTC	CSATTTESYEQYF
15	TRBV9	NA	TRBD1	TRBJ1-2	TGTGCCAGCAGCGTCGTCCAGGACAGGGACTATGGCTACACCTTC	CASSVVQDRDYGYTF
13	TRBV12-3/TRBV12-4	few	TRBD1	TRBJ1-2	TGTGCCAGCAGATCTGACAGGGTCCATGGCTACACCTTC	CASRSDRVHGYTF
16	TRBV11-2	NA	TRBD1	TRBJ1-2	TGTGCCAGCAGCCAACTACCGGGACAGGCGAACTATGGCTACACCTTC	CASSQLPGQANYGYTF
12	TRBV14	NA	NA	TRBJ2-4	TGTGCCAGCAGCCAAACCTCAAACATTCAGTACTTC	CASSQTSNIQYF
13	TRBV29-1	NA	TRBD2	TRBJ2-7	TGCAGCGTTGAGGGCGGGAGTTTCCACGAGCAGTACTTC	CSVEGGSFHEQYF
14	TRBV5-1	once	NA	TRBJ1-4	TGCGCCAGCAGCCAAGGGACCTGGGACGAAAAACTGTTTTTT	CASSQGTWDEKLFF
15	TRBV20-1	once	TRBD2	TRBJ2-4	TGCAGTGCTAGAGATGGGGGGGTAGCCAAAAACATTCAGTACTTC	CSARDGGVAKNIQYF
16	TRBV7-6	NA	NA	TRBJ2-7	TGTGCCAGCAGCTTAGGGGTTAGCGGAATATCCTACGAGCAGTACTTC	CASSLGVSGISYEQYF
13	TRBV20-1	few	TRBD1	TRBJ1-1	TGCAGTGCTATAGAGACAGGGTCCACTGAAGCTTTCTTT	CSAIETGSTEAFF
15	TRBV29-1	NA	NA	TRBJ2-3	TGCAGCGTAAGCTGGTGGGGTTCGGGCACAGATACGCAGTATTTT	CSVSWWGSGTDTQYF
18	TRBV6-1	few	NA	TRBJ1-5	TGTGCCAGCAGTCCACGAGAGATGGGACGGGATAGCAATCAGCCCCAGCATTTT	CASSPREMGRDSNQPQHF
15	TRBV28	NA	NA	TRBJ1-2	TGTGCCAGCAGATTCACAGGAAGTGGTAACTATGGCTACACCTTC	CASRFTGSGNYGYTF
13	TRBV29-1	NA	NA	TRBJ1-2	TGCAGCGTGCGAACCTCAGGGTTCAGGGGCTACACCTTC	CSVRTSGFRGYTF
13	TRBV6-2/TRBV6-3	few	NA	TRBJ2-5	TGTGCCAGCAGGAACGGGGGCGAAGAGACCCAGTACTTC	CASRNGGEETQYF
19	TRBV6-2/TRBV6-3	NA	TRBD2	TRBJ2-1	TGTGCCAGCAGTTACTCCCCCCCGGGGACTACAAGCTCCTACAATGAGCAGTTCTTC	CASSYSPPGTTSSYNEQFF
14	TRBV25-1	NA	NA	TRBJ1-5	TGTGCCAGCAGTGGGGGGTCGGGCAATCAGCCCCAGCATTTT	CASSGGSGNQPQHF
16	TRBV7-9	NA	TRBD2	TRBJ2-1	TGTGCCAGCAGCTTAGGTGGTAGCGGGAGTAAGAATGAGCAGTTCTTC	CASSLGGSGSKNEQFF